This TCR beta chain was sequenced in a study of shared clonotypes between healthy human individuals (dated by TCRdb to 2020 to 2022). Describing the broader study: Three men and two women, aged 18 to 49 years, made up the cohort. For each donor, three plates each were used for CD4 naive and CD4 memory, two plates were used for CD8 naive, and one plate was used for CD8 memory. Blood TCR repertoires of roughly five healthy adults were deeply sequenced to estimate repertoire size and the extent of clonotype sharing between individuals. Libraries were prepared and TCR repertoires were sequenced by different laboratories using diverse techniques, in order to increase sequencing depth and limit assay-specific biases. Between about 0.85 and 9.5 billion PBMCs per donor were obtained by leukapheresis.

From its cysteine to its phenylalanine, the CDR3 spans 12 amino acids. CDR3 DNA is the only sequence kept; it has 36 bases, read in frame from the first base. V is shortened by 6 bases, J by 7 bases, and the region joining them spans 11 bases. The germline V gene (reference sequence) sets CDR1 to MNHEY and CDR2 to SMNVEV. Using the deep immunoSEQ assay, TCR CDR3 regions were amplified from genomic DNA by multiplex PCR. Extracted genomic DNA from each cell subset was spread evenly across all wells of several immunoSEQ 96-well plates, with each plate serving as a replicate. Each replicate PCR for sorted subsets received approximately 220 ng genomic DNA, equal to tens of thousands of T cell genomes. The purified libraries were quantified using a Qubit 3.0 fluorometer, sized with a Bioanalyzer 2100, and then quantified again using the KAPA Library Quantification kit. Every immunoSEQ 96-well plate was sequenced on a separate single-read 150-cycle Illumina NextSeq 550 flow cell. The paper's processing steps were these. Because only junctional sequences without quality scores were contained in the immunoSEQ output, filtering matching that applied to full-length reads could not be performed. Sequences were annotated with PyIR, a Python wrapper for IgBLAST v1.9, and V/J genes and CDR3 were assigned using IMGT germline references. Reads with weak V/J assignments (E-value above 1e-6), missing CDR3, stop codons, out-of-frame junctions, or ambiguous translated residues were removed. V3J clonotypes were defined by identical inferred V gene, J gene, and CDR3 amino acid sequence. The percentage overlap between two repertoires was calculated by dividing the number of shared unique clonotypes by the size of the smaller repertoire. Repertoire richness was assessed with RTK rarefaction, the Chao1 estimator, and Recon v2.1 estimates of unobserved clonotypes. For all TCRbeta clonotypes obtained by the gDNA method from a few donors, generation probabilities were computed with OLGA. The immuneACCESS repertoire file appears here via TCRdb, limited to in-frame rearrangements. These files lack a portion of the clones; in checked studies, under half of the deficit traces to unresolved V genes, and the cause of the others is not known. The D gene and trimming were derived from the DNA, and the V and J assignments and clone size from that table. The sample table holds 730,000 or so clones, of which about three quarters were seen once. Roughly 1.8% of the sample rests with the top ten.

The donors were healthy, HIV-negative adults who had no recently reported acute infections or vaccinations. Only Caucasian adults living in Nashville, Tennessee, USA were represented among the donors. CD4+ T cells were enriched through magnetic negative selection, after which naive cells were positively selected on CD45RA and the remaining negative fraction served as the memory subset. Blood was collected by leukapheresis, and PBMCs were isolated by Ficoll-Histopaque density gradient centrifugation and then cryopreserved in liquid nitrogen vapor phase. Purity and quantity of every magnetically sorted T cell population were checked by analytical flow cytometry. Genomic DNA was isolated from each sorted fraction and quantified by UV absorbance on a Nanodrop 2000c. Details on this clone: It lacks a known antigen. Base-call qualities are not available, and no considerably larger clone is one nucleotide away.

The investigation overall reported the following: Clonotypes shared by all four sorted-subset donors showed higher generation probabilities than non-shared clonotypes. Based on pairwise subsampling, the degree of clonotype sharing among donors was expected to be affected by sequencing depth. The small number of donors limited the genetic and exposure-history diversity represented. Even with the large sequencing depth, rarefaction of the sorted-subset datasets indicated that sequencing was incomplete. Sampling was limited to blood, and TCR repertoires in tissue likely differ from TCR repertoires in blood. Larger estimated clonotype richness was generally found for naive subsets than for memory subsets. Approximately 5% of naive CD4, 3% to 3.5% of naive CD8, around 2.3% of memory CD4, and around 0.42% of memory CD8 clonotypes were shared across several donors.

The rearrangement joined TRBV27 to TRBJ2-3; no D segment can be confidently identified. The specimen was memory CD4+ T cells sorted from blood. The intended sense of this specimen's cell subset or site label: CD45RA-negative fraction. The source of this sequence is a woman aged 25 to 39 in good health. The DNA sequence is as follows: TGTGCCAGCAGGGAAATAGCAAATACGCAGTATTTT. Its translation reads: CASREIANTQYF.